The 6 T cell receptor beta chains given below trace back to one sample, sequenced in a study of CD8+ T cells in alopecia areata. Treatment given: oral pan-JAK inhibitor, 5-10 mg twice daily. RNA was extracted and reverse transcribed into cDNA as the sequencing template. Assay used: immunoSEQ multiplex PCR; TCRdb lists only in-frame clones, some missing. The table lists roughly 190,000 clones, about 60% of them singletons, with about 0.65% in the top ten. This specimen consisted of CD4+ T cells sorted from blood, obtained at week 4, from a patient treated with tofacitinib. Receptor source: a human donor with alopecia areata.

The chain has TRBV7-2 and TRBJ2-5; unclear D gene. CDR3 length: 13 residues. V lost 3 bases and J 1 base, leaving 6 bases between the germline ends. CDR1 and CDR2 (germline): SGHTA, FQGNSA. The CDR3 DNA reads TGTGCCAGCAGCTTCTCTCTCCAAGAGACCCAGTACTTC. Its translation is CASSFSLQETQYF.

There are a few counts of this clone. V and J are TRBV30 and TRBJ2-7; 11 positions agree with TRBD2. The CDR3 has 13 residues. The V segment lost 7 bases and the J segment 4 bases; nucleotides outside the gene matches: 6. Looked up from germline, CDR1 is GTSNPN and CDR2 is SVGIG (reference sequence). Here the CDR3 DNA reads TGTGCCTTCACACTAGCGGGAGTGTACGAGCAGTACTTC. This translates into CAFTLAGVYEQYF. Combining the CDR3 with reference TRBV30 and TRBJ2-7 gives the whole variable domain SQTIHQWPATLVQPVGSPLSLECTVEGTSNPNLYWYRQAAGRGLQLLFYSVGIGQISSEVPQNLSASRPQDRQFILSSKKLLLSDSGFYLCAFTLAGVYEQYFGPGTRLTVT.

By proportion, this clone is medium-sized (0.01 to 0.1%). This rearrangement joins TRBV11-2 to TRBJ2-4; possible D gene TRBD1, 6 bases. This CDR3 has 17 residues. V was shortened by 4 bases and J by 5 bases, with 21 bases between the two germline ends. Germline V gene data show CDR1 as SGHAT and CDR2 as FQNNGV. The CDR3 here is CASSSGRQQGYENIQYF. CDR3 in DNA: TGTGCCAGCAGCTCGGGAAGACAGCAGGGGTATGAAAACATTCAGTACTTC.

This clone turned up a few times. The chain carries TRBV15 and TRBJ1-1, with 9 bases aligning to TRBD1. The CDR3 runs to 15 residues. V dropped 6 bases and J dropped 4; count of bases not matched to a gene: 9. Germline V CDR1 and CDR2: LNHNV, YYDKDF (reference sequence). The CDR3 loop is CATSPRTGVSTEAFF. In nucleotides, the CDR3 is TGTGCCACCAGTCCGAGGACAGGGGTGAGCACTGAAGCTTTCTTT.

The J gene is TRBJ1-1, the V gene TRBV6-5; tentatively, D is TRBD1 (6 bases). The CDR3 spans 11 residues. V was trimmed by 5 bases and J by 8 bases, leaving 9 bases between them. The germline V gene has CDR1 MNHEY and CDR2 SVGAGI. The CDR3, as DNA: TGTGCCAGCAGTCAAGGGACAGAAGCTTTCTTT. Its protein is CASSQGTEAFF.

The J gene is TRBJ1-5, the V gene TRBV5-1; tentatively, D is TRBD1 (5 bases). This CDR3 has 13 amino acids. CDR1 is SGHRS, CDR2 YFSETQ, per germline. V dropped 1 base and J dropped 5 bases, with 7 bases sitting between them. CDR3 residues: CASSLRGDQPQHF. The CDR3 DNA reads TGCGCCAGCAGCTTGAGAGGGGATCAGCCCCAGCATTTT.